The rows below give T cell receptor beta chains drawn from one sample of a study of T cells in localized non-small cell lung cancer. Only in-frame clones appear in the TCRdb table, and some are missing; sequencing was by immunoSEQ multiplex PCR. The sample yields tens of thousands of clones, roughly 84% seen once. The material was PBMCs, obtained before any cancer treatment. The receptor set was obtained from a man aged 40-75 years with stage II lung adenocarcinoma. Both conserved end residues are trimmed from each CDR3. Each record gives: CDR3 length, V gene, J gene, CDR3 protein.

CDR3 length: 11; V gene: TRBV7-8; J gene: TRBJ1-5; CDR3 protein: ASSLGNNQPQH
CDR3 length: 10; V gene: TRBV6-5; J gene: TRBJ1-2; CDR3 protein: ASRSGMNGYT
CDR3 length: 11; V gene: TRBV4-3; J gene: TRBJ2-7; CDR3 protein: ASSLRDSYEQY
CDR3 length: 16; V gene: TRBV6-4; J gene: TRBJ2-7; CDR3 protein: ASTTNPGGYHYSYEQY
CDR3 length: 10; V gene: TRBV19; J gene: TRBJ2-7; CDR3 protein: ASSISTGEQY
CDR3 length: 13; V gene: TRBV6-5; J gene: TRBJ1-5; CDR3 protein: ASSSGRISNQPQH
CDR3 length: 11; V gene: TRBV7-9; J gene: TRBJ1-5; CDR3 protein: ASSPNSNQPQH
CDR3 length: 15; V gene: TRBV5-6; J gene: TRBJ1-1; CDR3 protein: ASSLGARGLGNTEAF
CDR3 length: 12; V gene: TRBV27; J gene: TRBJ2-1; CDR3 protein: ASRERDGYNEQF
CDR3 length: 14; V gene: TRBV18; J gene: TRBJ1-5; CDR3 protein: ASSPMDTSGGQPQH
CDR3 length: 14; V gene: TRBV28; J gene: TRBJ1-3; CDR3 protein: ASSTFGRISGNTIY
CDR3 length: 11; V gene: TRBV5-4; J gene: TRBJ1-2; CDR3 protein: ASRRRQGYGYT
CDR3 length: 13; V gene: TRBV27; J gene: TRBJ2-5; CDR3 protein: ASSLYGQGGETQY
CDR3 length: 12; V gene: TRBV29-1; J gene: TRBJ1-2; CDR3 protein: SVQGGQGNYGYT
CDR3 length: 14; V gene: TRBV5-4; J gene: TRBJ1-4; CDR3 protein: ASSPGQGIGNEKLF
CDR3 length: 15; V gene: TRBV25-1; J gene: TRBJ1-2; CDR3 protein: ASSGNARTGGNYGYT
CDR3 length: 11; V gene: TRBV29-1; J gene: TRBJ1-1; CDR3 protein: SVRTGSDTEAF
CDR3 length: 14; V gene: TRBV28; J gene: TRBJ1-6; CDR3 protein: ASSLRVGSYNSPLH
CDR3 length: 9; V gene: TRBV2; J gene: TRBJ1-4; CDR3 protein: ASMGNEKLF
CDR3 length: 13; V gene: TRBV27; J gene: TRBJ2-5; CDR3 protein: ASSLSGQGGETQY
CDR3 length: 13; V gene: TRBV6-1; J gene: TRBJ2-2; CDR3 protein: ASTAEATNTGELF
CDR3 length: 14; V gene: TRBV7-6; J gene: TRBJ2-6; CDR3 protein: ASSLAQLSGANVLT
CDR3 length: 13; V gene: TRBV27; J gene: .; CDR3 protein: ASTPGTSGSYEQY
CDR3 length: 12; V gene: TRBV7-2; J gene: TRBJ2-5; CDR3 protein: ASSFGGGEETQY
CDR3 length: 12; V gene: TRBV5-1; J gene: TRBJ2-5; CDR3 protein: ASTDRAGGETQY
CDR3 length: 13; V gene: TRBV9; J gene: TRBJ2-7; CDR3 protein: ASSPPGTGRHEQY
CDR3 length: 12; V gene: TRBV5-4; J gene: TRBJ2-3; CDR3 protein: ASRTGTSTDTQY